The source of this TCR beta chain is a study of blood T cell repertoires in COVID-19. Study-wide context: There were acute and convalescent COVID-19 samples, and they came from the United States, Italy and Spain. The analysed material was cDNA or gDNA that came from T cells, B-cell-depleted T cells, or PBMCs.

The authors' processing: Quantification of nucleated cells was approximated via reference gene primer amplification. Data came from immunoSEQ multiplex PCR; TCRdb stores just in-frame clones and leaves some out. V and J calls and clone size are copied from that table; D and trimming were computed from the DNA. Of around 180,000 clones in the sample, roughly 90% were seen once. The sample was peripheral blood. This sequence was found in a man aged 60-69 years with acute or convalescent COVID-19.

CDR3 bases: TGTGCCAGCAGCTATACCGGGACAGCGGTGGAAAAACTGTTTTTT. This sequence encodes CASSYTGTAVEKLFF. This chain links TRBV5-4 with TRBJ1-4; 7 nucleotides agree with TRBD1. The CDR3 has 15 residues. With V trimmed by 3 bases and J by 8 bases, 10 bases remained unmatched. Germline lookup yields CDR1 SGHNT and CDR2 YYREEE (reference sequence). The full variable domain, rest sourced from reference TRBV5-4 and TRBJ1-4, is ETGVTQSPTHLIKTRGQQVTLRCSSQSGHNTVSWYQQALGQGPQFIFQYYREEENGRGNFPPRFSGLQFPNYSSELNVNALELDDSALYLCASSYTGTAVEKLFFGSGTQLSVL.